The 30 T cell receptor beta chains presented below share a single source sample, sequenced in a study of blood T cell repertoires in COVID-19. Produced via immunoSEQ multiplex PCR; TCRdb's table is partial and in-frame only. This table has more than 200,000 clones, approximately 80% appearing once. Sequenced material: peripheral blood. These receptors were collected from a man between 60 and 75 years old with acute or convalescent COVID-19.

J is TRBJ1-1 and V is TRBV5-1, with 9 bases aligning to TRBD1. J lost 1 base, V lost 3 bases, and 4 bases had no gene match. The CDR3 is 15 amino acids. Germline V gene lookup returns CDR1 SGHRS and CDR2 YFSETQ. The CDR3 region has the DNA TGCGCCAGCAGCTCCTGGGGACAGGGGAACACTGAAGCTTTCTTT. Translation gives CASSSWGQGNTEAFF.

This chain joins TRBV29-1 and TRBJ2-7; D possibly corresponds to TRBD2 (6 bases). Trimming stripped 1 base from V and 6 bases from J, with 16 bases between. The CDR3 length is 14 residues. The germline V gene has CDR1 SQVTM and CDR2 ANQGSEA. Here the CDR3 reads CSVEVQVAGGEQYF. For the CDR3, the DNA is TGCAGCGTTGAAGTCCAGGTGGCCGGGGGCGAGCAGTACTTC.

V gene TRBV5-4 combines with J gene TRBJ2-3; D is possibly TRBD1 (6 bases). This CDR3 region has 14 residues. Trimming removed 2 bases from V and 3 bases from J, with 10 bases in between. Germline V gene data show CDR1 as SGHNT and CDR2 as YYREEE (reference sequence). CDR3: CASSFDRQTDTQYF. CDR3 bases: TGTGCCAGCAGCTTTGACAGGCAAACAGATACGCAGTATTTT. Full variable domain (missing parts from reference TRBV5-4 and TRBJ2-3): ETGVTQSPTHLIKTRGQQVTLRCSSQSGHNTVSWYQQALGQGPQFIFQYYREEENGRGNFPPRFSGLQFPNYSSELNVNALELDDSALYLCASSFDRQTDTQYFGPGTRLTVL.

The chain joins TRBV7-8 to TRBJ2-1; TRBD2 is a possible D gene (5 bases). Per germline, CDR1 SGHVS and CDR2 FQNEAQ. The CDR3 is 16 amino acids. The germline V and J ends were trimmed by 5 bases and 3 bases, with 17 bases remaining between them. The DNA for the CDR3 is TGTGCCAGCAGCCCAGAGGGCCAGTTGCTCTACAATGAGCAGTTCTTC. Translated: CASSPEGQLLYNEQFF. Looking up the rest from reference TRBV7-8 and TRBJ2-1 gives the full variable domain: GAGVSQSPRYKVAKRGQDVALRCDPISGHVSLFWYQQALGQGPEFLTYFQNEAQLDKSGLPSDRFFAERPEGSVSTLKIQRTQQEDSAVYLCASSPEGQLLYNEQFFGPGTRLTVL.

V gene TRBV7-9 combines with J gene TRBJ1-1; TRBD1 agrees at 8 bases. Per germline, CDR1 SEHNR and CDR2 FQNEAQ (reference sequence). V lost 6 bases, J lost 0 bases, and 9 bases stayed unmatched. CDR3 length: 16 residues. Here the CDR3 DNA reads TGTGCCAGCAGAGCGGGACAGGCCTTCGTGAACACTGAAGCTTTCTTT. This sequence encodes CASRAGQAFVNTEAFF.

The chain joins TRBV6-2 or TRBV6-3 to TRBJ2-7; a weak D match, TRBD2 (7 bases). Germline V gene sequence: CDR1 MNHEY, CDR2 SVGEGT. CDR3 size: 18 residues. The germline V and J ends were trimmed by 0 bases and 4 bases, with 22 bases remaining between them. The CDR3 region has the DNA TGTGCCAGCAGTTACTCCACCCGGGGCGGGAGAGGGGGTTACGAGCAGTACTTC. Encoded protein: CASSYSTRGGRGGYEQYF.

The chain recombines TRBV30 with TRBJ2-6; TRBD2 might be the D (6 bases). The V end was cut by 5 bases, the J end by 13 bases, with 15 bases between. Germline CDR1 GTSNPN, CDR2 SVGIG (reference sequence). The length of the CDR3 is 12 residues. CDR3 protein: CAWGRDSGVLTF. CDR3 nucleotides: TGTGCCTGGGGTCGGGACTCAGGGGTCCTGACTTTC.

The rearrangement joins TRBV5-1 to TRBJ2-7; 10 bases align to TRBD1. CDR1 and CDR2 (germline): SGHRS, YFSETQ. The CDR3 sequence is 15 residues long. The V and J ends lost 2 bases and 2 bases, in that order; junction bases with no gene match: 4. The DNA for the CDR3 is TGCGCCAGCAGCTTAGGGACAGGGGATCCCTACGAGCAGTACTTC. The encoded protein is CASSLGTGDPYEQYF.

The genes are TRBV5-1 and TRBJ1-2; D gene ambiguous. Germline V CDR1 and CDR2: SGHRS, YFSETQ. The V end was cut by 2 bases, the J end by 4 bases, with 12 bases between. The CDR3 is 14 residues long. In nucleotides, the CDR3 is TGCGCCAGCAGCTTAACCCAGGCCCCCTATGGCTACACCTTC. Its translation is CASSLTQAPYGYTF.

This rearrangement joins TRBV2 to TRBJ2-2; perhaps TRBD2 as D (6 bases). The CDR3 extends over 14 amino acids. Germline assignment: CDR1 SNHLY and CDR2 FYNNEI. Deletions cut 2 bases from V and 8 bases from J, with 12 bases between. The CDR3 sequence is CASSERSGPGELFF. CDR3 DNA: TGTGCCAGCAGTGAAAGGAGCGGGCCGGGGGAGCTGTTTTTT.

The chain uses TRBV12-3 or TRBV12-4 and TRBJ1-1; TRBD1 matches at 7 bases. The CDR3 extends over 12 amino acids. Losses at the gene ends were 7 bases for V and 7 bases for J; bases not matched to a gene: 6. CDR3 in DNA: TGTGCCAGCAATCGACAGGGCGGTGAAGCTTTCTTT. Protein: CASNRQGGEAFF.

The V and J genes are TRBV28 and TRBJ1-2; 7 positions agree with TRBD1. Germline V CDR1 and CDR2: MDHEN, SYDVKM. Losses at the gene ends were 5 bases for V and 4 bases for J; bases not matched to a gene: 7. CDR3 size: 14 residues. The CDR3, as DNA: TGTGCCAGCAGTCCGACAGGGCCAACCTATGGCTACACCTTC. Translated: CASSPTGPTYGYTF.

The chain carries TRBV7-2 and TRBJ2-7; 13 bases align to TRBD2. This CDR3 region has 15 residues. Per germline, CDR1 SGHTA and CDR2 FQGNSA. The V segment lost 4 bases and the J segment 1 base; nucleotides outside the gene matches: 1. For the CDR3, the DNA is TGTGCCAGCAGCTGGACTAGCGGGAGTTCCTACGAGCAGTACTTC. This gives the protein CASSWTSGSSYEQYF.

The chain has TRBV27 and TRBJ1-1; no clear D gene. The CDR3 contains 14 residues. The ends were cut back, 6 bases at V and 3 bases at J, with 14 bases in the middle. Germline V lookup: CDR1 MNHEY, CDR2 SMNVEV (reference sequence). The CDR3 coding sequence is TGTGCCAGCAGGGGGAGGGATCGGGACACTGAAGCTTTCTTT. It is translated as CASRGRDRDTEAFF.

The chain combines TRBV19 with TRBJ1-5, with unresolved D. The CDR3 consists of 13 residues. The germline V gene encodes CDR1 LNHDA and CDR2 SQIVND (reference sequence). V lost 3 bases to trimming and J lost 5 bases, with 8 bases between them. In DNA form, the CDR3 reads TGTGCCAGTAGTATCGTCAGTCATCAGCCCCAGCATTTT. This translates into CASSIVSHQPQHF.

The chain has TRBV9 and TRBJ2-2; D is uncertain. Germline CDR1 reads SGDLS; CDR2 reads YYNGEE. Trimming removed 0 bases at V and 1 base at J, with 16 bases between. The CDR3 has 18 residues. CDR3 nucleotide sequence: TGTGCCAGCAGCGTAGGAGGCCGTCCCCTGGGGAACACCGGGGAGCTGTTTTTT. It specifies CASSVGGRPLGNTGELFF.

The chain recombines TRBV18 with TRBJ2-1; 9 bases agree with TRBD2. Germline assignment: CDR1 KGHSH and CDR2 LQKENI. The junction had 6 bases not matched to a gene; V was cut back by 3 bases and J by 6 bases. The CDR3 consists of 15 residues. The CDR3 is CASSPSSGAANEQFF. CDR3 sequence (DNA): TGTGCCAGCTCACCGTCTAGCGGGGCCGCCAATGAGCAGTTCTTC.

This clone was observed a single time. The V and J genes are TRBV9 and TRBJ2-3; TRBD2 is a possible D gene (6 bases). V lost 0 bases and J lost 2, with 19 bases in between. Germline CDR1 reads SGDLS; CDR2 reads YYNGEE. This CDR3 is built from 18 residues. The CDR3 reads CASSVEGVGGTHTDTQYF. CDR3 bases: TGTGCCAGCAGCGTAGAGGGAGTGGGCGGGACCCACACAGATACGCAGTATTTT.

This chain joins TRBV18 and TRBJ2-1; tentatively, D is TRBD1 (6 bases). Trimming cost V 5 bases and J 2 bases, with 22 bases left between them. Germline V gives CDR1 KGHSH, CDR2 LQKENI. The CDR3 runs to 18 residues. CDR3 nucleotide sequence: TGTGCCAGCTCATCCTCCTTGGGTCAGGGGCCCACCTACAATGAGCAGTTCTTC. This translates into CASSSSLGQGPTYNEQFF.

In the case of this clone: At one boundary the junction diverges from the germline segment, which might be a read error. V usage is TRBV3-1 (or the pseudogene TRBV3-2) and J usage is TRBJ2-6; D call uncertain. Germline CDR1 LGHDT, CDR2 YNNKEL (reference sequence). This CDR3 spans 18 amino acids. CDR3 bases: TGTGCCGGCAGCCCGCAAGACGGTTTCAGGCAAGGGGCCAACGTCCTGACTTTC. This encodes CAGSPQDGFRQGANVLTF.

This sequence joins TRBV4-1 and TRBJ2-3; D remains ambiguous. Germline V lookup: CDR1 MGHRA, CDR2 YSYEKL. The CDR3 sequence is 18 residues long. The germline V and J ends were trimmed by 3 bases and 4 bases, with 23 bases remaining between them. CDR3 in amino acids: CASSQPADLAAKADTQYF. The CDR3 nucleotides read TGCGCCAGCAGCCAGCCCGCTGATTTGGCCGCCAAAGCAGATACGCAGTATTTT.

This clone was observed a few times. This chain connects TRBV14 to TRBJ1-1; TRBD1 might be the D (5 bases). Germline loops: CDR1 SGHDN, CDR2 FVKESK. The CDR3 loop spans 13 amino acids. V lost 1 base to trimming and J lost 6 bases, with 9 bases between them. CDR3 in DNA: TGTGCCAGCAGCCAAGCAGGGCCCCCTGAAGCTTTCTTT. The encoded protein is CASSQAGPPEAFF.

The chain couples TRBV24-1 to TRBJ2-3; 9 bases align to TRBD1. The CDR3 covers 12 residues. V lost 5 bases and J lost 9; bases outside the gene matches: 2. Germline assignment: CDR1 KGHDR and CDR2 SFDVKD. The CDR3: CATSGGTGTQYF. In DNA form, the CDR3 reads TGTGCCACCAGTGGGGGGACAGGGACGCAGTATTTT.

This chain links TRBV18 with TRBJ1-2, with D unresolved. V was clipped by 2 bases and J by 4 bases, with 8 bases between them. The CDR3 sequence is 13 residues long. CDR1 is KGHSH, CDR2 LQKENI, per germline. CDR3 nucleotide sequence: TGTGCCAGCTCACCAGCGATCGTCTATGGCTACACCTTC. Translation gives CASSPAIVYGYTF. The full variable domain, its missing parts supplied by reference TRBV18 and TRBJ1-2, is NAGVMQNPRHLVRRRGQEARLRCSPMKGHSHVYWYRQLPEEGLKFMVYLQKENIIDESGMPKERFSAEFPKEGPSILRIQQVVRGDSAAYFCASSPAIVYGYTFGSGTRLTVV.

V usage is TRBV9 and J usage is TRBJ1-1; tentative D call: TRBD1 (5 bases). The CDR3 extends over 16 amino acids. Per the germline V gene, CDR1 is SGDLS and CDR2 is YYNGEE. V lost 0 bases and J lost 1, with 13 bases in between. The CDR3 nucleotides read TGTGCCAGCAGCGTAGGCGGGGCAGGTGAGAACACTGAAGCTTTCTTT. The encoded protein is CASSVGGAGENTEAFF.

The chain couples TRBV30 to TRBJ2-2; TRBD2 agrees at 8 bases. The CDR3 runs 15 residues. V lost 1 base to trimming and J lost 3 bases; unmatched junction nucleotides: 4. Looked up from germline, CDR1 is GTSNPN and CDR2 is SVGIG (reference sequence). CDR3 loop: CAWSAGGQDTGELFF. DNA of the CDR3: TGTGCCTGGAGTGCGGGGGGGCAGGACACCGGGGAGCTGTTTTTT.

This rearrangement joins TRBV21-1 to TRBJ2-3; the table names TRBD2, a call not compared with the DNA. TRBV21-1 represents a pseudogene. The CDR3 has 16 residues. The CDR3 DNA reads as TGTGCCAGCAGCAAAGTTCGAGCGGGATGCACAGATACGCAGTATTTT. Translated, it gives CASSKVRAGCTDTQYF.

J is TRBJ2-7 and V is TRBV6-5, with TRBD1 matching over 7 bases. With 6 bases clipped from V and 3 bases from J, the junction kept 2 bases outside the gene matches. The CDR3 extends over 12 amino acids. Germline CDR1 MNHEY, CDR2 SVGAGI. CDR3 amino acids: CASRDRFYEQYF. DNA for the CDR3: TGTGCCAGCAGGGACAGGTTCTACGAGCAGTACTTC.

The genes are TRBV7-8 and TRBJ2-7, with D possibly matching TRBD1 (6 bases). Trimming stripped 1 base from V and 5 bases from J, with 15 bases between. In germline, CDR1 is SGHVS, CDR2 FQNEAQ. The CDR3 length is 15 residues. CDR3 protein: CASSLVPGHINEQYF. The CDR3 nucleotides are TGTGCCAGCAGCTTAGTTCCGGGACATATTAACGAGCAGTACTTC.

The chain is built from TRBV2 and TRBJ2-3; a possible D gene is TRBD2 (5 bases). Trimming shortened V by 6 bases and J by 0 bases, and 10 bases separated the two germline ends. CDR3 size: 14 residues. Germline CDR1 reads SNHLY; CDR2 reads FYNNEI. CDR3 amino acids: CASRRVSSTDTQYF. CDR3 nucleotide sequence: TGTGCCAGCAGGAGGGTCTCGAGCACAGATACGCAGTATTTT. Using reference TRBV2 and TRBJ2-3 for the parts outside the CDR3, the full variable domain is EPEVTQTPSHQVTQMGQEVILRCVPISNHLYFYWYRQILGQKVEFLVSFYNNEISEKSEIFDDQFSVERPDGSNFTLKIRSTKLEDSAMYFCASRRVSSTDTQYFGPGTRLTVL.